The 25 T cell receptor beta chains below all came from one sample that was sequenced in a study of identical twins. TCRdb itself ran the 5' RACE reads through MiXCR, one entry per CDR3 protein. The sample gives roughly 1,500,000 distinct CDR3 sequences, under 35% of which show up once; about 0.25% is in the top ten. Sequencing input: cord blood. Receptors were obtained from a newborn girl in good health.

This clonotype was observed a single time. The chain combines TRBV3-1 with TRBJ1-1; D may be TRBD1 (5 bases). V was clipped by 1 base and J by 4 bases, with 16 bases between them. CDR3 length equals 16 residues. The germline gives CDR1 LGHDT, CDR2 YNNKEL (reference sequence). The CDR3 region is CASSQVGATPTTEAFF. The CDR3 coding sequence is TGTGCCAGCAGCCAAGTTGGGGCGACACCTACCACTGAAGCTTTCTTT.

This clonotype has only one observation. The junction departs from germline at one end; a sequencing error may be responsible. The J gene is TRBJ1-6, the V gene TRBV20-1; 8 nucleotides match TRBD1. Germline CDR1 DFQATT, CDR2 SNEGSKA (reference sequence). The CDR3 is 17 amino acids. CDR3 nucleotide sequence: TGCAGTGCTCCCAATACAGGGGGTTTCTCCTATAATTCACCCCTCCAATTT. Protein: CSAPNTGGFSYNSPLQF.

This chain links TRBV15 with TRBJ1-1, with a possible D match to TRBD1 (5 bases). The CDR3 consists of 14 residues. The germline gives CDR1 LNHNV, CDR2 YYDKDF (reference sequence). V lost 2 bases, J lost 2 bases, and 9 bases lay in between. CDR3 coding DNA: TGTGCCACCAGCAGATCGGGACTCAACACTGAAGCTTTCTTT. It yields the protein CATSRSGLNTEAFF.

The DNA of the CDR3 is TGTGCCAGCAGCTTATACGGGTCCGATACGCAGTATTTT. Protein: CASSLYGSDTQYF. The chain combines TRBV11-2 with TRBJ2-3; D gene uncertain. V dropped 2 bases and J dropped 6 bases, with 9 bases sitting between them. The CDR3 consists of 13 residues. The germline CDR1 and CDR2 sequences are SGHAT and FQNNGV.

The chain recombines TRBV20-1 with TRBJ2-5; D is unclear. CDR3 length: 12 amino acids. Germline V gives CDR1 DFQATT, CDR2 SNEGSKA (reference sequence). V dropped 3 bases and J dropped 5 bases, with 10 bases sitting between them. The CDR3 region is CSARPIGETQYF. CDR3 in DNA: TGCAGTGCTAGGCCCATAGGGGAGACCCAGTACTTC.

The rearrangement links TRBV24-1 to TRBJ2-2; TRBD1 might be the D (5 bases). This CDR3 is 15 amino acids long. The germline CDR1 and CDR2 sequences are KGHDR and SFDVKD. V lost 2 bases and J 4 bases, leaving 10 bases between the germline ends. The CDR3 protein is CATSDSGHPTGELFF. The CDR3 DNA sequence: TGTGCCACCAGTGATTCTGGACACCCCACCGGGGAGCTGTTTTTT.

This clonotype was seen a handful of times. The rearrangement joins TRBV7-2 to TRBJ2-7; TRBD2 agrees at 9 bases. V dropped 3 bases and J dropped 2; count of bases not matched to a gene: 8. This CDR3 contains 16 residues. Germline CDR1 is SGHTA and CDR2 is FQGNSA. The CDR3 region has the DNA TGTGCCAGCAGCTTGGTCGGACTAGCGCGGCCCTACGAGCAGTACTTC. Translating gives CASSLVGLARPYEQYF.

The chain carries TRBV20-1 and TRBJ1-6; D ambiguous. Germline V gene lookup returns CDR1 DFQATT and CDR2 SNEGSKA (reference sequence). The V and J ends lost 3 bases and 6 bases respectively, with 0 bases between them. The CDR3 sequence is 10 residues long. For the CDR3, the DNA is TGCAGTGCTAGTAATTCACCCCTCCACTTT. Translated: CSASNSPLHF.

The chain joins TRBV4-1 to TRBJ2-7; D is uncertain. Germline CDR1 is MGHRA and CDR2 is YSYEKL. V lost 5 bases and J lost 7, with 18 bases in between. This CDR3 is 14 amino acids long. For the CDR3, the DNA is TGCGCCAGCAGCTCCCGGACCCGCGACAATGAGCAGTACTTC. This encodes CASSSRTRDNEQYF.

Comment on this clonotype: A clone one base away is much larger, so this may be a read error. This chain connects TRBV4-1 to TRBJ1-2, with TRBD1 as a possible D gene (5 bases). Germline V gene sequence: CDR1 MGHRA, CDR2 YSYEKL. The CDR3 has 17 amino acids. The DNA for the CDR3 is TGCGCCAGCAGCCAAGATATAACAGGAAGGGGAATCTATGGCCACACCTTC. Translated, it gives CASSQDITGRGIYGHTF.

As concerns this clonotype: A read error is possible here, since a much larger clone lies one base away. This chain uses TRBV12-5 with TRBJ2-5; D is possibly TRBD2 (5 bases). The CDR3 covers 12 residues. Germline values: CDR1 LGHNT, CDR2 FRNRAP. The V and J ends lost 8 bases and 4 bases respectively, with 11 bases between them. CDR3 sequence reads: CASLGERETQYF. The CDR3 bases are TGTGCTAGTCTCGGGGAACGAGAGACCCAGTACTTC.

The chain carries TRBV4-1 and TRBJ1-1, with D possibly matching TRBD1 (6 bases). Germline-derived CDR1 and CDR2 are MGHRA and YSYEKL. With 0 bases removed from V and 0 bases from J, the gap between germline ends came to 8 bases. The CDR3 has 15 amino acids. Here the CDR3 DNA reads TGCGCCAGCAGCCAAGATCCAGGGGTGAACACTGAAGCTTTCTTT. Protein: CASSQDPGVNTEAFF.

This clonotype appeared a few times. This CDR3 is CASSTDRPYNEQFF. As DNA, the CDR3 is TGTGCCAGCAGTACGGACAGACCCTACAATGAGCAGTTCTTC. The chain recombines TRBV2 with TRBJ2-1; tentatively, D is TRBD1 (6 bases). V dropped 5 bases and J dropped 2 bases, with 10 bases sitting between them. Germline assignment: CDR1 SNHLY and CDR2 FYNNEI. This CDR3 has 14 amino acids.

In its sample, this clonotype was seen a few times. This sequence joins TRBV20-1 and TRBJ2-3; TRBD2 matches 12 bases. V lost 2 bases, J lost 6 bases, and 3 bases stayed unmatched. Germline V gene data show CDR1 as DFQATT and CDR2 as SNEGSKA (reference sequence). The CDR3 totals 14 residues. The CDR3 DNA follows: TGCAGTGCTAGATCTAGCGGGGGGGGTGATACGCAGTATTTT. Translation: CSARSSGGGDTQYF.

The chain joins TRBV29-1 to TRBJ2-3; no firm D call. The CDR3 extends over 13 amino acids. Trimming pared 7 bases from V and 4 bases from J, leaving 15 bases between. CDR1 SQVTM and CDR2 ANQGSEA come from the germline V gene. The CDR3 DNA sequence: TGCAGCGGTCGCACTCTGGTAGCAGATACGCAGTATTTT. Translation: CSGRTLVADTQYF.

In this sample, this clonotype turned up a few times. The rearrangement links TRBV20-1 to TRBJ2-4; D uncertain. CDR1 is DFQATT and CDR2 is SNEGSKA in the germline V gene (reference sequence). V was pared by 4 bases and J by 5 bases, with 15 bases between. The CDR3 runs to 14 residues. CDR3 amino acids: CSAIRALRQNIQYF. Written as DNA, the CDR3 is TGCAGTGCTATTCGGGCCCTCCGTCAAAACATTCAGTACTTC.

This rearrangement joins TRBV27 to TRBJ2-3; D is undetermined. In germline, CDR1 is MNHEY, CDR2 SMNVEV (reference sequence). This CDR3 has 15 amino acids. Trimming removed 4 bases at V and 1 base at J, with 12 bases between. The CDR3 DNA follows: TGTGCCAGCAGTTCCATCCCCGGGCGCACAGATACGCAGTATTTT. Residues: CASSSIPGRTDTQYF.

V and J are TRBV24-1 and TRBJ2-3; no definite D call. This CDR3 region has 11 residues. CDR1 KGHDR and CDR2 SFDVKD come from the germline V gene. The V and J ends lost 6 bases and 10 bases respectively, with 10 bases between them. CDR3 in DNA: TGTGCCACCAGTTCCCGGTCGGCGCAGTATTTT. Translation: CATSSRSAQYF.

This clonotype was detected a few times. V is TRBV5-6 and J is TRBJ2-7, with D tentatively TRBD1 (6 bases). Germline CDR1 and CDR2: SGHDT and YYEEEE. This CDR3 region has 14 residues. Trimming took off 3 bases at V and 3 bases at J, with 13 bases between the two ends. CDR3 residues: CASSSQGVIYEQYF. The CDR3 region has the DNA TGTGCCAGCAGCTCACAGGGAGTAATCTACGAGCAGTACTTC.

This clonotype was seen at least ten times. The chain carries TRBV5-1 and TRBJ2-1; D unclear. The V gene's germline CDR1 is SGHRS and CDR2 YFSETQ. CDR3 size: 14 residues. The V end lost 5 bases, the J end lost 6 bases, and 15 bases lay between the germline ends. This CDR3 reads CASRRSNSGNEQFF. CDR3 sequence (DNA): TGCGCCAGCAGGCGGAGTAATTCAGGCAATGAGCAGTTCTTC.

This clonotype was observed a handful of times. For the CDR3, the DNA is TGTGCCAGCACCTCGACAGGGCTTAACACTGAAGCTTTCTTT. This codes for CASTSTGLNTEAFF. This chain joins TRBV28 and TRBJ1-1, with TRBD1 identical over 7 bases. CDR1 and CDR2 (germline): MDHEN, SYDVKM. CDR3 length equals 14 residues. V lost 7 bases and J lost 2; bases outside the gene matches: 7.

This clonotype was picked up one time. The J gene is TRBJ2-1, the V gene TRBV12-3 or TRBV12-4, with 8 bases that match TRBD1. This CDR3 has 15 amino acids. Unmatched junction bases numbered 8, after V lost 6 bases and J lost 4 bases. CDR3 sequence reads: CASSSMWTGYNEQFF. Written as DNA, the CDR3 is TGTGCCAGCAGCTCCATGTGGACAGGGTACAATGAGCAGTTCTTC.

The V call is TRBV9, the J call TRBJ1-2; D possibly corresponds to TRBD1 (6 bases). The CDR3 extends over 16 amino acids. Trimming cost V 1 base and J 0 bases, with 13 bases left between them. Germline V gene sequence: CDR1 SGDLS, CDR2 YYNGEE. This CDR3 is CASSVRAWGPNYGYTF. CDR3 DNA: TGTGCCAGCAGCGTACGTGCTTGGGGGCCTAACTATGGCTACACCTTC.

The chain links TRBV6-5 to TRBJ2-3; 10 bases map to TRBD1. The V gene end was trimmed by 7 bases and the J gene end by 4 bases; junction bases not matched to a gene: 11. In germline, CDR1 is MNHEY, CDR2 SVGAGI. CDR3 length: 16 amino acids. The DNA for the CDR3 is TGTGCCAGCAACAACCTACGGACAGGGGGGGCAGATACGCAGTATTTT. Translating gives CASNNLRTGGADTQYF.

The V gene is TRBV18, the J gene TRBJ2-5; D is possibly TRBD2 (5 bases). The CDR3 covers 15 residues. Trimming stripped 5 bases from V and 2 bases from J, with 15 bases between. CDR1 and CDR2 from the germline V gene are KGHSH and LQKENI. The CDR3 loop reads CASSLTLAQQETQYF. Written as DNA, the CDR3 is TGTGCCAGCTCATTGACTCTAGCCCAACAAGAGACCCAGTACTTC.